This entry lists 17 T cell receptor beta chains sequenced from one sample in a study of cytomegalovirus exposure and HLA in healthy donors. PCR amplification relied on 60 Vbeta primers (plus 13 Jbeta primers). The table came from immunoSEQ multiplex PCR; TCRdb's copy has only in-frame clones and leaves some out. The table lists about 190,000 clones, 85% of them singletons. The specimen was PBMCs. Every receptor here comes from a boy between 2 and 10 years old in good health and CMV-seronegative.

This sequence joins TRBV10-3 and TRBJ2-2; TRBD1 matches at 7 bases. The CDR3 totals 16 residues. V shed 4 bases, J shed 3 bases, and the junction held 8 bases outside the gene matches. Germline assignment: CDR1 ENHRY and CDR2 SYGVKD. CDR3 region: CAISAATGSDTGELFF. CDR3 sequence (DNA): TGTGCCATCAGTGCCGCGACAGGGTCTGACACCGGGGAGCTGTTTTTT.

The chain has TRBV10-1 and TRBJ2-1, with 8 bases fitting TRBD2. The CDR3 has 14 residues. V shed 2 bases, J shed 4 bases, and the junction held 1 base outside the gene matches. Germline V gives CDR1 WNHNN, CDR2 SYGVQD (reference sequence). The CDR3 sequence is CASSEREGYNEQFF. CDR3 nucleotides: TGCGCCAGCAGTGAGCGGGAGGGGTACAATGAGCAGTTCTTC.

The V gene is TRBV11-2, the J gene TRBJ2-5; TRBD1 matches 10 bases. Germline trimming cut 3 bases from V and 1 base from J; bases unmatched to any gene: 5. Per the germline V gene, CDR1 is SGHAT and CDR2 is FQNNGV. The CDR3 is 16 residues long. This CDR3 reads CASSFKTGGFQETQYF. The CDR3 DNA reads TGTGCCAGCAGCTTCAAGACAGGGGGCTTCCAAGAGACCCAGTACTTC.

This chain links TRBV5-1 with TRBJ1-2; D possibly corresponds to TRBD1 (5 bases). Per germline, CDR1 SGHRS and CDR2 YFSETQ. V gave up 0 bases and J gave up 2 bases, with 11 bases separating them. The length of the CDR3 is 15 residues. The CDR3 DNA sequence: TGCGCCAGCAGCTTGGGAGTCGGGGGAAACTATGGCTACACCTTC. This encodes CASSLGVGGNYGYTF.

This clone was seen only a few times. The chain is built from TRBV10-1 and TRBJ2-7, with TRBD2 as a possible D gene (6 bases). The CDR3 runs to 15 residues. Germline lookup yields CDR1 WNHNN and CDR2 SYGVQD (reference sequence). Between the trimmed V and J ends, which lost 11 bases and 3 bases, there was a span of 23 bases. The CDR3 nucleotides read TGCGCCGCTCCTGGGAGGAGGGACTCCTACTACGAGCAGTACGTC. As protein: CAAPGRRDSYYEQYV.

The chain is built from TRBV6-5 and TRBJ1-2, with D perhaps matching TRBD1 (5 bases). This CDR3 comprises 14 residues. Between the trimmed V and J ends, which lost 5 bases and 2 bases, there was a span of 12 bases. Germline V lookup: CDR1 MNHEY, CDR2 SVGAGI. DNA of the CDR3: TGTGCCAGCAGTCCCCTGGGGGGGAACTATGGCTACACCTTC. This sequence encodes CASSPLGGNYGYTF.

The count of this clone is one. The genes are TRBV6-1 and TRBJ1-5, with D possibly matching TRBD1 (5 bases). The CDR3 runs to 14 residues. The V gene's germline CDR1 is MNHNS and CDR2 SASEGT. V gave up 6 bases and J gave up 3 bases, with 12 bases separating them. CDR3 loop: CASSQDRNNQPQHF. The CDR3 nucleotides read TGTGCCAGCAGCCAAGACAGAAACAATCAGCCCCAGCATTTT.

V usage is TRBV5-1 and J usage is TRBJ2-5, with unresolved D. The CDR3 totals 14 residues. V gave up 0 bases and J gave up 2 bases, with 8 bases separating them. The V gene's germline CDR1 is SGHRS and CDR2 YFSETQ. The DNA for the CDR3 is TGCGCCAGCAGCTTGGATCCGCGTCAAGAGACCCAGTACTTC. Translated: CASSLDPRQETQYF.

This clone was seen a few times. The CDR3 here is CASTTFGRYSGNTIYF. As DNA, the CDR3 is TGTGCCAGCACCACCTTCGGGAGGTACTCTGGAAACACCATATATTTT. The V gene is TRBV5-6, the J gene TRBJ1-3; D is uncertain. V lost 6 bases and J lost 0, with 16 bases in between. The CDR3 totals 16 residues. CDR1 is SGHDT, CDR2 YYEEEE, per germline.

The gene calls are TRBV7-8 and TRBJ2-2, with 8 bases identical to TRBD1. The V segment lost 5 bases and the J segment 4 bases; nucleotides outside the gene matches: 6. CDR1 is SGHVS, CDR2 FQNEAQ, per germline. The CDR3 is 15 amino acids. The CDR3 DNA follows: TGTGCCAGCAGCACCCGACAGGGGAGCACCGGGGAGCTGTTTTTT. Amino acids: CASSTRQGSTGELFF.

The V gene is TRBV5-1, the J gene TRBJ2-7; perhaps TRBD1 as D (5 bases). The CDR3 sequence is 14 residues long. Trimming took 0 bases from V and 3 from J, leaving 10 bases between them. Germline loops: CDR1 SGHRS, CDR2 YFSETQ. The CDR3 spells CASSLGQLNYEQYV. For the CDR3, the DNA is TGCGCCAGCAGCTTGGGACAGCTGAACTACGAGCAGTACGTC.

V and J are TRBV28 and TRBJ2-7; TRBD2 matches 8 bases. Germline CDR1 reads MDHEN; CDR2 reads SYDVKM. This CDR3 contains 18 residues. J gave up 0 bases and V 6 bases, and 16 bases lay outside the gene matches. The DNA of the CDR3 is TGTGCCAGCAGAAATTCGGGGGGGGTGCTAGCGGACTCCTACGAGCAGTACTTC. Amino acids: CASRNSGGVLADSYEQYF.

J is TRBJ2-1 and V is TRBV30; 8 bases align to TRBD2. Germline CDR1 is GTSNPN and CDR2 is SVGIG (reference sequence). Trimming cost V 0 bases and J 4 bases; bases outside gene matches: 2. The CDR3 runs to 14 residues. Here the CDR3 reads CAWSVAGVYNEQFF. In DNA, the CDR3 is TGTGCCTGGAGTGTAGCGGGGGTGTACAATGAGCAGTTCTTC.

The chain is built from TRBV15 and TRBJ2-7; TRBD1 matches 8 bases. J lost 5 bases, V lost 3 bases, and 6 bases had no gene match. CDR3 size: 14 residues. Germline V gene sequence: CDR1 LNHNV, CDR2 YYDKDF (reference sequence). DNA for the CDR3: TGTGCCACCAGCAGGCTAAGGACAGGGAACGAGCAGTACTTC. Its protein product is CATSRLRTGNEQYF.

The CDR3 DNA reads TGCGCCAGCAGTGAGGACAGGGCTGGACAGCCCCAGCATTTT. Protein product: CASSEDRAGQPQHF. This chain connects TRBV10-2 to TRBJ1-5, with 7 positions matching TRBD1. The CDR3 runs to 14 residues. Germline V lookup: CDR1 WSHSY, CDR2 SAAADI. V shed 2 bases and J 7 bases; nucleotides not matched to a gene: 5.

This clone was observed a single time. The chain combines TRBV5-1 with TRBJ1-1, with a possible D match to TRBD1 (5 bases). The CDR3 has 14 amino acids. Germline-derived CDR1 and CDR2 are SGHRS and YFSETQ. Between the trimmed V and J ends, which lost 3 bases and 1 base, there was a span of 10 bases. The CDR3 is CASSSAGQNTEAFF. In nucleotides, the CDR3 is TGCGCCAGCAGCTCTGCGGGGCAGAACACTGAAGCTTTCTTT.

The chain couples TRBV7-3 to TRBJ2-1, with D possibly being TRBD2 (6 bases). The CDR3 runs to 14 residues. CDR1 is SGHTA, CDR2 FQGTGA, per germline. Trimming stripped 3 bases from V and 5 bases from J, with 11 bases between. The CDR3 loop is CASSLRGFNNEQFF. The CDR3 DNA reads TGTGCCAGCAGCTTGCGGGGCTTTAACAATGAGCAGTTCTTC.